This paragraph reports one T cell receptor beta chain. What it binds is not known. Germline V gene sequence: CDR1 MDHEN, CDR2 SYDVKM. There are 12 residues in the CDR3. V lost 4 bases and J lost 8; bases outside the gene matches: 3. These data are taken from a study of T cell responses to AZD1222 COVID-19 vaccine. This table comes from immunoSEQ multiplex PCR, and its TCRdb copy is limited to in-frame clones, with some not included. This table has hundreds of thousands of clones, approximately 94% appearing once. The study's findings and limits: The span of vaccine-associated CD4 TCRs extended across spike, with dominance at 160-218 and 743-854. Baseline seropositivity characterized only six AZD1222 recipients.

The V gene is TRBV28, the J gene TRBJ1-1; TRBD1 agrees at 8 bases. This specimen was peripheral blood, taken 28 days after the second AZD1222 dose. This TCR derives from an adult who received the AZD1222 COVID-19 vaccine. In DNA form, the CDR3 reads TGTGCCAGCAGTTCACGGACAGGGGAAGCTTTCTTT. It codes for CASSSRTGEAFF.